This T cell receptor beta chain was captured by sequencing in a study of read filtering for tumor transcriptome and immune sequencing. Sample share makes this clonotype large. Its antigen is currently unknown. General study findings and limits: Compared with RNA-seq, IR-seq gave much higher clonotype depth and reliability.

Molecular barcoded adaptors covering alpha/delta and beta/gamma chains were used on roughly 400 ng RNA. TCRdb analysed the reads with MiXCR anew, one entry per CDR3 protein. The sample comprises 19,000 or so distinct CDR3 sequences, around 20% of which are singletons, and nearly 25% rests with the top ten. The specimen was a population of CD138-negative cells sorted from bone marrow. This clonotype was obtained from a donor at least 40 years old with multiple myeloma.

In DNA, the CDR3 is TGCAGTGCTCCGAACCCCCTAGCGGGTACCTTCTCCTACAATGAGCAGTTCTTC. Translating gives CSAPNPLAGTFSYNEQFF. This sequence joins TRBV20-1 and TRBJ2-1; 8 bases align to TRBD2. This CDR3 spans 18 amino acids. V lost 5 bases, J lost 0 bases, and 15 bases stayed unmatched. Germline CDR1 and CDR2: DFQATT and SNEGSKA (reference sequence).